A single sample is the source of the 28 T cell receptor beta chains below, sequenced in a study of hypomethylating agent response in myelodysplastic syndrome. The data were produced by immunoSEQ multiplex PCR, yet TCRdb's version contains in-frame clones alone and is incomplete. The profile covers several thousand clones, with over 80% appearing a single time and roughly 20% taken by the ten largest. The material sequenced was bone marrow, taken before or after starting hypomethylating agent treatment for myelodysplastic syndrome (not recorded which). These receptor sequences come from a human donor with myelodysplastic syndrome.

The CDR3 DNA sequence: TGTGCCATCCAGGGGTCTGGGGCAGAGACCCAGTACTTC. As protein: CAIQGSGAETQYF. This chain joins TRBV10-3 and TRBJ2-5, with D possibly TRBD1 on 6 matching bases. Trimming shortened V by 8 bases and J by 4 bases, and 14 bases separated the two germline ends. The CDR3 totals 13 residues. Germline V CDR1 and CDR2: ENHRY, SYGVKD.

V usage is TRBV19 and J usage is TRBJ1-5; D may be TRBD1 (5 bases). CDR1 and CDR2 (germline): LNHDA, SQIVND (reference sequence). The CDR3 consists of 12 residues. Trimming cost V 8 bases and J 6 bases, with 11 bases left between them. The CDR3 bases are TGTGCCAGTGGGGCAGGAGGTCAGCCCCAGCATTTT. Protein: CASGAGGQPQHF.

This clone has only one observation. The V gene is TRBV27, the J gene TRBJ2-7; 10 nucleotides match TRBD1. The V segment lost 6 bases and the J segment 10 bases; nucleotides outside the gene matches: 12. Germline CDR1 and CDR2: MNHEY and SMNVEV (reference sequence). This CDR3 contains 14 residues. Here the CDR3 reads CASRPRQGASSQYF. In DNA, the CDR3 is TGTGCCAGCAGGCCACGACAGGGGGCTAGCTCACAGTACTTC.

The genes are TRBV21-1 and TRBJ1-4; the tabulated D call, TRBD1, remains unverified against the DNA. TRBV21-1 represents a pseudogene. The CDR3 contains 15 residues. CDR3 region: CASNQSGQENEKLFF. The CDR3 coding sequence is TGTGCCAGCAATCAATCGGGACAGGAGAATGAAAAACTGTTTTTT.

The chain employs TRBV28 and TRBJ1-2, with a weak D call TRBD1 (6 bases). V lost 6 bases to trimming and J lost 4 bases, with 15 bases between them. Germline CDR1 reads MDHEN; CDR2 reads SYDVKM. CDR3 length equals 14 residues. The CDR3 spells CASRGAAFFYGYTF. The CDR3 region has the DNA TGTGCCAGCAGGGGGGCAGCTTTTTTCTATGGCTACACCTTC.

DNA for the CDR3: TGTGCCAGTAGTCCGAGACCGGGACAGGGGGCGTTAGTCGTCTGGGGGGAGCTGTTTTTT. It codes for CASSPRPGQGALVVWGELFF. This sequence joins TRBV19 and TRBJ2-2; 12 nucleotides agree with TRBD1. Germline V gene data show CDR1 as LNHDA and CDR2 as SQIVND (reference sequence). This CDR3 is 20 amino acids long. V shed 5 bases, J shed 8 bases, and the junction held 21 bases outside the gene matches.

The count of this clone is one. This chain uses TRBV6-4 with TRBJ2-7; D remains ambiguous. Germline lookup yields CDR1 MRHNA and CDR2 SNTAGT. CDR3 length equals 12 residues. Trimming removed 3 bases from V and 3 bases from J, with 6 bases in between. The chain's CDR3 is CASSEKSYEQYF. The CDR3, as DNA: TGTGCCAGCAGTGAAAAAAGCTACGAGCAGTACTTC.

This chain links TRBV6-6 with TRBJ1-2, with TRBD1 as a possible D gene (6 bases). V was trimmed by 6 bases and J by 8 bases, leaving 16 bases between them. Germline CDR1 is MNHNY and CDR2 is SVGAGI (reference sequence). The CDR3 runs 13 residues. The CDR3 nucleotides are TGTGCCAGCAGCCCCGGGACACGGGCGGGCTACACCTTC. Its translation is CASSPGTRAGYTF.

About this clone itself: Germline is not matched at one junction end, which may reflect a read error. The V gene is TRBV6-5, the J gene TRBJ1-2, with TRBD1 identical over 9 bases. Germline V gives CDR1 MNHEY, CDR2 SVGAGI. The CDR3 covers 14 residues. CDR3 nucleotide sequence: TGTGCCAGCAGTTACATACAGGGGGCGGGGGGCTGCACCTTC. Translation gives CASSYIQGAGGCTF.

The rearrangement joins TRBV18 to TRBJ2-2, with TRBD1 identical over 8 bases. The germline gives CDR1 KGHSH, CDR2 LQKENI. Trimming removed 4 bases from V and 3 bases from J; junction bases left unmatched: 1. This CDR3 is 14 amino acids long. The CDR3 spells CASSQDRDTGELFF. Here the CDR3 DNA reads TGTGCCAGCTCACAGGACAGGGACACCGGGGAGCTGTTTTTT. The full variable domain, its missing parts supplied by reference TRBV18 and TRBJ2-2, is NAGVMQNPRHLVRRRGQEARLRCSPMKGHSHVYWYRQLPEEGLKFMVYLQKENIIDESGMPKERFSAEFPKEGPSILRIQQVVRGDSAAYFCASSQDRDTGELFFGEGSRLTVL.

A remark on this clone: One end of the junction fails to match germline, which may point to a read error. This sequence joins TRBV6-5 and TRBJ2-7; 7 bases map to TRBD1. CDR1 MNHEY and CDR2 SVGAGI come from the germline V gene. The CDR3 loop spans 14 amino acids. The CDR3 DNA reads TGTGCCAGCAGTTACTCGCAGGACAGGCGGTATCGGCACTTC. It specifies CASSYSQDRRYRHF.

The rearrangement joins TRBV19 to TRBJ1-5; the D gene is possibly TRBD1 (6 bases). The CDR3 consists of 15 residues. Germline values: CDR1 LNHDA, CDR2 SQIVND (reference sequence). Trimming removed 4 bases from V and 1 base from J, with 11 bases in between. This chain's CDR3 is CASSTDSSSNQPQHF. CDR3 nucleotide sequence: TGTGCCAGTAGTACGGACAGTTCCAGCAATCAGCCCCAGCATTTT.

The chain carries TRBV7-9 and TRBJ2-2; D perhaps matches TRBD2 (5 bases). Germline lookup yields CDR1 SEHNR and CDR2 FQNEAQ (reference sequence). V was clipped by 0 bases and J by 2 bases, with 10 bases between them. The CDR3 loop spans 16 amino acids. CDR3 sequence: CASSLATGYNTGELFF. In nucleotides, the CDR3 is TGTGCCAGCAGCTTAGCGACGGGATATAACACCGGGGAGCTGTTTTTT.

The chain recombines TRBV7-8 with TRBJ1-3; 9 bases are shared with TRBD1. The CDR3 is 17 amino acids. CDR1 is SGHVS, CDR2 FQNEAQ, per germline. Losses at the gene ends were 1 base for V and 6 bases for J; bases not matched to a gene: 10. As DNA, the CDR3 is TGTGCCAGCAGCTTAGATTCCGGGACAGGGAGGGAAAACACCATATATTTT. It codes for CASSLDSGTGRENTIYF.

The rearrangement links TRBV6-5 to TRBJ2-7; no clear D gene. V dropped 5 bases and J dropped 4 bases, with 6 bases sitting between them. From germline, CDR1 is MNHEY and CDR2 SVGAGI. The CDR3 contains 11 residues. DNA for the CDR3: TGTGCCAGCAGTGAACAGTACGAGCAGTACTTC. Its translation is CASSEQYEQYF.

A single count supports this clone. The gene calls are TRBV7-3 and TRBJ1-6; TRBD1 matches at 8 bases. Germline trimming cut 5 bases from V and 6 bases from J; bases unmatched to any gene: 3. This CDR3 is 14 amino acids long. Germline-derived CDR1 and CDR2 are SGHTA and FQGTGA. As DNA, the CDR3 is TGTGCCAGCAGCGTACAGGGGGGTAATTCACCCCTCCACTTT. Amino acid sequence: CASSVQGGNSPLHF.

This rearrangement joins TRBV11-3 to TRBJ1-6; no clear D gene. The V and J ends lost 1 base and 2 bases respectively, with 15 bases between them. There are 18 residues in the CDR3. Germline CDR1 and CDR2: SGHNT and YENEEA. The CDR3 sequence: CASSLGLRGRPYNSPLHF. For the CDR3, the DNA is TGTGCCAGCAGCTTAGGTCTCCGCGGGCGGCCCTATAATTCACCCCTCCACTTT.

The chain couples TRBV7-2 to TRBJ2-5; D might be TRBD2 (6 bases). The CDR3 loop spans 13 amino acids. Trimming pared 2 bases from V and 11 bases from J, leaving 15 bases between. The germline V gene has CDR1 SGHTA and CDR2 FQGNSA. CDR3 in DNA: TGTGCCAGCAGCTTACAGACCTCGGGGGAGCAGTACTTC. Translated: CASSLQTSGEQYF.

This chain joins TRBV5-1 and TRBJ1-6; D remains unclear. Trimming cost V 0 bases and J 12 bases, with 10 bases left between them. CDR1 and CDR2 from the germline V gene are SGHRS and YFSETQ. This CDR3 contains 13 residues. The CDR3 DNA sequence: TGCGCCAGCAGCTTGGAAGGAGATAGACCCCTCCACTTT. It encodes CASSLEGDRPLHF. The variable domain in full, with the rest retrieved from reference TRBV5-1 and TRBJ1-6, is KAGVTQTPRYLIKTRGQQVTLSCSPISGHRSVSWYQQTPGQGLQFLFEYFSETQRNKGNFPGRFSGRQFSNSRSEMNVSTLELGDSALYLCASSLEGDRPLHFGNGTRLTVT.

The chain has TRBV7-2 and TRBJ2-7; the D call may be TRBD1 or TRBD2 (5 bases each). The CDR3 covers 18 residues. V lost 3 bases and J 2 bases, leaving 23 bases between the germline ends. CDR1 SGHTA and CDR2 FQGNSA come from the germline V gene. CDR3 protein: CASSFSGSVGPPPYEQYF. The DNA of the CDR3 is TGTGCCAGCAGCTTTTCGGGGTCGGTGGGACCACCACCCTACGAGCAGTACTTC.

The chain recombines TRBV5-6 with TRBJ2-1, with TRBD2 matching over 8 bases. V dropped 3 bases and J dropped 2; count of bases not matched to a gene: 4. Looked up from germline, CDR1 is SGHDT and CDR2 is YYEEEE. The CDR3 length is 15 residues. In nucleotides, the CDR3 is TGTGCCAGCAGCTCCAACGGGGGGGCCTACAATGAGCAGTTCTTC. Protein sequence: CASSSNGGAYNEQFF.

The rearrangement links TRBV6-6 to TRBJ2-7, with a weak D call TRBD1 (6 bases). Germline V gene data show CDR1 as MNHNY and CDR2 as SVGAGI (reference sequence). Trimming removed 6 bases from V and 1 base from J, with 16 bases in between. The CDR3 extends over 15 amino acids. CDR3 nucleotide sequence: TGTGCCAGCAGCCCGTTGGGGGCAGTATCCTACGAGCAGTACTTC. Protein product: CASSPLGAVSYEQYF.

The chain employs TRBV5-5 and TRBJ2-2; the D gene is possibly TRBD2 (5 bases). Trimming stripped 3 bases from V and 0 bases from J, with 9 bases between. Germline CDR1 reads SGHKS; CDR2 reads YYEKEE (reference sequence). The CDR3 is 15 amino acids. The CDR3: CASSWRRANTGELFF. The CDR3 nucleotides are TGTGCCAGCAGCTGGCGGCGGGCGAACACCGGGGAGCTGTTTTTT.

This clone was detected only once. This sequence joins TRBV5-4 and TRBJ2-5; 7 bases fit TRBD1. Germline CDR1 and CDR2: SGHNT and YYREEE (reference sequence). V shed 4 bases, J shed 11 bases, and the junction held 11 bases outside the gene matches. The length of the CDR3 is 13 residues. CDR3 sequence reads: CASSLYRGGEQYF. CDR3 DNA: TGTGCCAGCAGCCTATACAGGGGTGGGGAGCAGTACTTC.

This clone has just one count. CDR3 sequence: CASPKEESSGANVLTF. CDR3 DNA sequence: TGTGCCAGCCCCAAGGAAGAAAGCTCTGGGGCCAACGTCCTGACTTTC. J is TRBJ2-6 and V is TRBV7-8; the D is unclear. The ends were cut back, 8 bases at V and 0 bases at J, with 14 bases in the middle. Per germline, CDR1 SGHVS and CDR2 FQNEAQ. The CDR3 runs to 16 residues.

The table lists this clone with a few counts. This rearrangement joins TRBV28 to TRBJ1-5, with D possibly TRBD1 on 6 matching bases. The V gene lost 5 bases and the J gene lost 7 bases, with 18 bases spanning the gap. Germline V lookup: CDR1 MDHEN, CDR2 SYDVKM. The CDR3 extends over 15 amino acids. CDR3 DNA: TGTGCCAGCAGTCCGCCACGGGGGGCCGGGCAGCCCCAGCATTTT. Its translation is CASSPPRGAGQPQHF.

This clone was detected a few times. The chain links TRBV28 to TRBJ2-1; possible D gene TRBD2, 6 bases. The germline CDR1 and CDR2 sequences are MDHEN and SYDVKM. The CDR3 totals 17 residues. Trimming removed 2 bases at V and 6 bases at J, with 20 bases between. The CDR3 spells CASSLEPLALRGNEQFF. The CDR3 nucleotides read TGTGCCAGCAGTTTAGAGCCACTAGCTCTAAGGGGCAATGAGCAGTTCTTC.

This clone was counted a single time. This sequence joins TRBV7-2 and TRBJ1-2; a possible D gene is TRBD1 (6 bases). V dropped 1 base and J dropped 6 bases, with 12 bases sitting between them. The CDR3 is 14 residues long. The germline V gene encodes CDR1 SGHTA and CDR2 FQGNSA. The CDR3 DNA reads as TGTGCCAGCAGCTTAGTTCCGGGGGCCGATGGCTACACCTTC. It yields the protein CASSLVPGADGYTF. The complete variable domain, with remaining parts taken from reference TRBV7-2 and TRBJ1-2, reads GAGVSQSPSNKVTEKGKDVELRCDPISGHTALYWYRQSLGQGLEFLIYFQGNSAPDKSGLPSDRFSAERTGGSVSTLTIQRTQQEDSAVYLCASSLVPGADGYTFGSGTRLTVV.